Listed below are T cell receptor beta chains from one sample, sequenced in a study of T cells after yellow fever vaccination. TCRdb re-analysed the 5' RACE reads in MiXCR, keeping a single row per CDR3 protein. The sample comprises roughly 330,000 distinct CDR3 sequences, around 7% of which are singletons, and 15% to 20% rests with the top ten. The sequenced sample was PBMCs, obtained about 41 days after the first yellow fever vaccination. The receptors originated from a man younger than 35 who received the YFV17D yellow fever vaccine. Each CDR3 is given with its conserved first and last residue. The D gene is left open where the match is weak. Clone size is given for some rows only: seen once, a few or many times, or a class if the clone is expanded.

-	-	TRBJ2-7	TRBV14	TGTGCCAGCAGCCAAGAATTATACGAGCAGTACTTC	CASSQELYEQYF
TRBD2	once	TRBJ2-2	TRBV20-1	TGCAGCGCCCAGGCCGGGACTAGGTCGAACACCGGGGAGCTGTTTTTT	CSAQAGTRSNTGELFF
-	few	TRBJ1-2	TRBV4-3	TGCGCCAGCAGCCCCAAGAATCCGGCTGGGGGCTACACCTTC	CASSPKNPAGGYTF
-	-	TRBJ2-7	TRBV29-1	TGCAGCGTTGCCGACAGGCTGGGTGGGTACTTC	CSVADRLGGYF
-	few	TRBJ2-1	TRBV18	TGTGCCAGCTCCCCCGCCGTCGGATACAACAATGAGCAGTTCTTC	CASSPAVGYNNEQFF
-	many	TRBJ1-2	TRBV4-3	TGCGCCAGCAGCCAAGATCAGGGGCGTAACTATGGCTACACCTTC	CASSQDQGRNYGYTF
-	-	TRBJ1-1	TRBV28	TGTGCCAGCAGCCTGGCCCCTGGGCACACTGAAGCTTTCTTT	CASSLAPGHTEAFF
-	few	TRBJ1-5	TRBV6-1	TGTGCCACCTCCCCGGCAGTGGACCAGCCCCAGCATTTT	CATSPAVDQPQHF
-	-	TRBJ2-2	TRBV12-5	TGTGCTAGTGGTCCAAAGACAGTCATAGGGACCGGGGAGCTGTTTTTT	CASGPKTVIGTGELFF
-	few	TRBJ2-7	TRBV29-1	TGCAGCGTTGACGGGTCCTCACCCTACGAGCAGTACTTC	CSVDGSSPYEQYF
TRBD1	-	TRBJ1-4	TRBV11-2	TGTGCCAGCAGCTTAGAGCGCGGAGGGGGACAGCCTAATGAAAAACTGTTTTTT	CASSLERGGGQPNEKLFF
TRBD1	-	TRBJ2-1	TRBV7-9	TGTGCCAGCAGCTCCACAGGGGGAACTTCTGGGCAGTTCTTC	CASSSTGGTSGQFF
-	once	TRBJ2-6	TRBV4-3	TGCGCCAGCAGCCAAATGACAGACTCTGGGGCCAACGTCCTGACTTTC	CASSQMTDSGANVLTF
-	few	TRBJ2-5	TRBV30	TGTGCCTGGAGGCACCCGGGACGCTCTCTAGGGGAGACCCAGTACTTC	CAWRHPGRSLGETQYF
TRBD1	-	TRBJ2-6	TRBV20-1	TGCAGTGCTAAGGGGTGGGACAGGGGCGGAATCTCTGGGGCCAACGTCCTGACTTTC	CSAKGWDRGGISGANVLTF
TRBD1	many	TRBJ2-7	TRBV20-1	TGCAGTGCAACCGGGGACAGGGATCTCGGCGAGCAGTACTTC	CSATGDRDLGEQYF
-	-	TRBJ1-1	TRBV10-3	TGTGCCATCAGCCGGGACGCCGGGTCTGAAGCTTTCTTT	CAISRDAGSEAFF
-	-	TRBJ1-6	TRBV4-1	TGCGCCAGCAGCTATAGTCAGGGCTATAATTCACCCCTCCACTTT	CASSYSQGYNSPLHF
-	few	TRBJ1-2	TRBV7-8	TGTGCCAGCAGCCCCAATCCCCCGGGGAAACCTAACTATGGCTACACCTTC	CASSPNPPGKPNYGYTF
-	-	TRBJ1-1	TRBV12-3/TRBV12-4	TGTGCCAGCAGTTCCCTATCAGGGTCCCTGGGCACTGAAGCTTTCTTT	CASSSLSGSLGTEAFF
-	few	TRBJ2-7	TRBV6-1	TGTGCCAGCAGTGAAGCGCAAGGGAGCTCCTACGAGCAGTACTTC	CASSEAQGSSYEQYF
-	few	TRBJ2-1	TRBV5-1	TGCGCCAGCAGCTTGCACAGGGTCTATGAGCAGTTCTTC	CASSLHRVYEQFF
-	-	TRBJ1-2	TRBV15	TGTGCCACCAGCAGAGTCACCACGGGGGGCTACACCTTC	CATSRVTTGGYTF
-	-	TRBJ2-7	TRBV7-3	TGTGCCAGCAGCCCGAGTGCCTACTCCTACGAGCAGTACTTC	CASSPSAYSYEQYF
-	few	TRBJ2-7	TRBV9	TGTGCCAGCAGCGTAGTGGACAGTACCTACGAGCAGTACTTC	CASSVVDSTYEQYF
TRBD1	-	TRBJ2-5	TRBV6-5	TGTGCCAGCAGTTCATCACAGGGGGCGGCCGAGACCCAGTACTTC	CASSSSQGAAETQYF
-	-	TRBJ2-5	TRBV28	TGTGCCAGCAGCCCCCGGCGGGGCCTAGAGACCCAGTACTTC	CASSPRRGLETQYF
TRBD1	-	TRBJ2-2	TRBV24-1	TGTGCCACCAGTGATTTGCCCGGGACAGGGGGTGTCGGGGAGCTGTTTTTT	CATSDLPGTGGVGELFF
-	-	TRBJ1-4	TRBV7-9	TGTGCCAGCAGCTTAGGTTTCAGGGGAACTAATGAAAAACTGTTTTTT	CASSLGFRGTNEKLFF
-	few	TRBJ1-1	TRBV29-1	TGCAGCGTCGGTTTCGGGGAAGCTTTCTTT	CSVGFGEAFF
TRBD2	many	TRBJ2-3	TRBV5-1	TGCGCCAGCAGCCTGACTAGCGGGGGACGCACAGATACGCAGTATTTT	CASSLTSGGRTDTQYF
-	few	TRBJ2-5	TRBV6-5	TGTGCCAGCAGTTATTGGGGGGATGGAGAGACCCAGTACTTC	CASSYWGDGETQYF
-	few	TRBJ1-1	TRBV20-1	TGCAGTGCTCACGCCTCGGGAGGGAACACTGAAGCTTTCTTT	CSAHASGGNTEAFF
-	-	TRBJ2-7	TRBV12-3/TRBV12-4	TGTGCCTGCTGTTTGGAGGGGAGCTCCTACGAGCAGTACTTC	CACCLEGSSYEQYF
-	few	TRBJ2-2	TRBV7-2	TGTGCCAGCAGCTCTTATTACGGGGAGCTGTTTTTT	CASSSYYGELFF
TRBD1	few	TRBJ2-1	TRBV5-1	TGCGCCAGCAGCTTGAAGGGATCTCTGCGACAGGGGGTGATCGTTGAGCAGTTCTTC	CASSLKGSLRQGVIVEQFF
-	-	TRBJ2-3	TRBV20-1	TGCAGTGCTACATCACAGCTGAACACAGATACGCAGTATTTT	CSATSQLNTDTQYF
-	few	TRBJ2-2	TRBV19	TGTGCCAGTAGTATCGGGGGGCAGGAGCTGTTTTTT	CASSIGGQELFF
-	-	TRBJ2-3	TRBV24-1	TGTGCCACCAGTGATCCCTCCCCGGGTCGGGGCACAGATACGCAGTATTTT	CATSDPSPGRGTDTQYF
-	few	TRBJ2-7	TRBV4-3	TGCGCCAGCAGCTACGGAGCCAACTACGAGCAGTACTTC	CASSYGANYEQYF
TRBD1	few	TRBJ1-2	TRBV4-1	TGCGCCAGCAGCCAGACAGGGATAGACTATGGCTACACCTTC	CASSQTGIDYGYTF
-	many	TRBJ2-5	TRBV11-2	TGTGCCAGCAGCTTAGTGGGGGGCCGCGAGACCCAGTACTTC	CASSLVGGRETQYF
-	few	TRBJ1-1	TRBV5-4	TGTGCCAGCAGTTTGACCCCTCCCGGGAAGTACACTGAAGCTTTCTTT	CASSLTPPGKYTEAFF
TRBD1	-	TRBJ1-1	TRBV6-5	TGTGCCAGCAGTTACTCCAGGACAGGGGTTATCACTGAAGCTTTCTTT	CASSYSRTGVITEAFF
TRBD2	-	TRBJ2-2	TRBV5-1	TGCGCCAGCAGCTTGGGATTGGCGGGGGACAACACCGGGGAGCTGTTTTTT	CASSLGLAGDNTGELFF
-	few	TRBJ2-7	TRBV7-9	TGTGCCAGCAGCTTAAACGACGGTTCCTACGAGCAGTACTTC	CASSLNDGSYEQYF
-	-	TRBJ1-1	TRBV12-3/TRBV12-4	TGTGCCAGCAGAGTAAGGCAGGGCGATACTGAAGCTTTCTTT	CASRVRQGDTEAFF
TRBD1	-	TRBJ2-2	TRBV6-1	TGTGCCAGCAGTGAAGGTCTCATCGCACAGGGGGCAACCGGGGAGCTGTTTTTT	CASSEGLIAQGATGELFF
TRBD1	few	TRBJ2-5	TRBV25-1	TGTGCCAGCAGTGAACACGCGGGACAGGGACTAGAGACCCAGTACTTC	CASSEHAGQGLETQYF
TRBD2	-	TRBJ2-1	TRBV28	TGTGCCAGCAACCTCCTAGCGGGGGGGAAGAATGAGCAGTTCTTC	CASNLLAGGKNEQFF
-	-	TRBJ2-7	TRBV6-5	TGTGCCAGCAGTTATTTTGGGTCCCTAGCCTACGAGCAGTACTTC	CASSYFGSLAYEQYF
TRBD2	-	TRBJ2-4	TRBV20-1	TGCAGTGCATTAGCGGGGGGAAGGAACATTCAGTACTTC	CSALAGGRNIQYF
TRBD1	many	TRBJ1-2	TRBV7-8	TGTGCCAGCAGCTCCGCCGGGACAGGTCATTATGGCTACACCTTC	CASSSAGTGHYGYTF
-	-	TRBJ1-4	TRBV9	TGTGCCAGCAGTAAGTTAGGGACTCAGGAAAAACTGTTTTTT	CASSKLGTQEKLFF
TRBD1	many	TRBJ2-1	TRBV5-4	TGTGCCAGCAGCCTCGGGACAGAGTACAATGAGCAGTTCTTC	CASSLGTEYNEQFF
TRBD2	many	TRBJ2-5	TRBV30	TGTGCCTGGAGTTTACTCGGGGATAGCGGGGGTCGGACCCAGTACTTC	CAWSLLGDSGGRTQYF
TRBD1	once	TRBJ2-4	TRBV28	TGTGCCAGCAGTTTATTCCAGGGGGTAAACATTCAGTACTTC	CASSLFQGVNIQYF
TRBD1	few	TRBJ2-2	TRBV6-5	TGTGCCAGCAGTTCCTTTGGACAGGGAATTCGGACCGGGGAGCTGTTTTTT	CASSSFGQGIRTGELFF
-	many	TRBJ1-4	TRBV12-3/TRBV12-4	TGTGCCAGCAGTTTACGTACAACTAATGAAAAACTGTTTTTT	CASSLRTTNEKLFF